The rows below give T cell receptor beta chains drawn from one sample of a study of regulatory T cells in long-lasting Graves disease. Using its own MiXCR run on the multiplex PCR reads, TCRdb lists one record per CDR3 protein. In the table there are about 460,000 distinct CDR3 sequences, about 22% of which are singletons. The sample was peripheral blood mononuclear cells (PBMCs), taken when the disease was refractory, from a patient treated with antithyroid drugs. The receptors here all came from a female donor with Graves disease. CDR3s leave out the opening cysteine and the closing phenylalanine or tryptophan. Clone size appears in some rows only: once, few, many, or a class for an expanded clone.

v_gene	abundance	j_gene	CDR3aa
TRBV29-1	few	TRBJ2-2	SVEERRLAGAPGELF
TRBV15	many	TRBJ1-4	ATSRENRRDEKLF
TRBV20-1	few	TRBJ2-7	SARDVPGQGPYEQY
TRBV12-5	many	TRBJ1-2	ASGYGRGDYGYT
TRBV11-2	many	TRBJ1-2	ASRNRKLNYGYT
TRBV7-9	few	TRBJ1-1	ASSLPTEAF
TRBV7-2	few	TRBJ2-1	ASTIDWGEQF
TRBV7-2	NA	TRBJ2-5	ASSLINRMGETQY
TRBV15	few	TRBJ2-7	ATSRTSGHSYEQY
TRBV19	NA	TRBJ2-1	ASSIGTPSYNEQF
TRBV29-1	many	TRBJ1-2	SVRGDRDANGYT
TRBV6-1	many	TRBJ1-5	ASSEAIGNQPQH
TRBV12-3/TRBV12-4	many	TRBJ1-5	ASSSFRGLGRQPQH
TRBV7-2	few	TRBJ1-1	ASSARGAGNTEAF
TRBV24-1	many	TRBJ2-5	ATGQGRPETQY
TRBV13	NA	TRBJ2-6	ASSSTPIGGNGANVLT
TRBV7-2	NA	TRBJ2-1	ASSLSVRGGYNEQF
TRBV2	many	TRBJ1-2	ASRLNPLPKAGYGYT
TRBV7-2	once	TRBJ2-3	ASSLRRGGETDTQY
TRBV6-5	NA	TRBJ1-1	ASSYYRTQRAF
TRBV7-2	many	TRBJ1-1	ASSLGGGAEAF
TRBV6-1	many	TRBJ1-2	ASSRIGESSNYGYT
TRBV7-9	NA	TRBJ1-5	ASSSGIGPGSNQPQH
TRBV19	NA	TRBJ1-6	ASSTGTGRRSPLH
TRBV28	many	TRBJ1-1	ASRTRDTPNTEAF
TRBV30	once	TRBJ2-2	AWSTGEVTGELF
TRBV12-3/TRBV12-4	many	TRBJ1-4	ASSLVFGAPTNEKLF
TRBV6-5	NA	TRBJ2-1	ASSYGNLGPYNEQF
TRBV15	many	TRBJ1-5	ATSEGSNQPQH
TRBV28	many	TRBJ2-7	ASSFLGQGYEQY
TRBV28	many	TRBJ1-2	ASSLRDYGYT
TRBV7-6	few	TRBJ1-6	ASSLVSGQSNSPLH
TRBV20-1	few	TRBJ2-5	SATRTGLQETQY
TRBV7-2	NA	TRBJ2-1	ASSSRTGFNIAGGPNEQF
TRBV5-1	few	TRBJ1-3	ASQRSGPSGNTIY
TRBV5-1	NA	TRBJ1-2	ASSVWGGRASSHYGYT
TRBV12-3/TRBV12-4	many	TRBJ2-2	ASSPGRTPENTGELF
TRBV7-2	few	TRBJ1-4	ASSLGGTVNEKLF
TRBV28	many	TRBJ2-7	ASSYQRGPFYEQY
TRBV5-1	few	TRBJ1-1	ASSRGQLNTEAF
TRBV19	NA	TRBJ1-1	ASRPVRGVMNTEAF
TRBV6-1	many	TRBJ1-6	ASRDGLRRGTNSPLH
TRBV28	many	TRBJ2-2	ASSSGPTGELF
TRBV30	NA	TRBJ1-5	AWKQSNSNQPQH
TRBV27	NA	TRBJ2-7	ASSSDRMAYEQY
TRBV27	few	TRBJ2-4	ASSMTSGVKNIQY
TRBV28	NA	TRBJ2-1	ASSSLGAPRYNEQF
TRBV7-8	many	TRBJ2-7	ASSLLLAGAYEQY
TRBV25-1	NA	TRBJ1-4	ASSKYGQGGEKLF
TRBV20-1	NA	TRBJ1-3	SATDRYSGNTIY
TRBV28	few	TRBJ2-3	ASSLYEGSTDTQY
TRBV13	NA	TRBJ2-7	ASSLDRGRGHEQY
TRBV30	NA	TRBJ2-2	AWSVLVGGTNTGELF